Each of the 20 T cell receptor beta chains below was sequenced from the same sample in a study of technical replicates of blood from a handful of donors. The method was immunoSEQ multiplex PCR; TCRdb's version includes in-frame clones alone and lacks a portion of them. Here the sample spans tens of thousands of clones, 96% being singletons. Sequences were obtained from T cells isolated from PBMCs. Source of these receptors: a human donor in good health.

The chain carries TRBV7-6 and TRBJ1-2, with TRBD1 matching 8 bases. CDR1 is SGHVS and CDR2 is FNYEAQ in the germline V gene. CDR3 size: 14 residues. Unmatched junction bases numbered 4, after V lost 5 bases and J lost 2 bases. The CDR3, as DNA: TGTGCCAGCAGCCCGCGGACAGGGAACTATGGCTACACCTTC. As protein: CASSPRTGNYGYTF.

V and J are TRBV4-1 and TRBJ2-2; possible D gene TRBD1, 6 bases. V lost 3 bases and J 2 bases, leaving 10 bases between the germline ends. Germline loops: CDR1 MGHRA, CDR2 YSYEKL. The CDR3 covers 15 residues. The CDR3 region is CASSHKQGNTGELFF. The CDR3 DNA reads as TGCGCCAGCAGCCACAAACAGGGCAACACCGGGGAGCTGTTTTTT.

The chain is built from TRBV10-1 and TRBJ2-7; unclear D gene. This CDR3 spans 13 amino acids. Trimming took off 3 bases at V and 4 bases at J, with 10 bases between the two ends. Germline CDR1 WNHNN, CDR2 SYGVQD (reference sequence). The CDR3 sequence: CASSDGRQYEQYF. As DNA, the CDR3 is TGCGCCAGCAGTGATGGCAGGCAATACGAGCAGTACTTC.

This clone was counted a single time. This chain joins TRBV5-5 and TRBJ2-3; D gene unclear. Trimming cost V 1 base and J 4 bases, with 10 bases left between them. CDR3 length equals 14 residues. CDR1 is SGHKS and CDR2 is YYEKEE in the germline V gene (reference sequence). DNA of the CDR3: TGTGCCAGCAGCTTGTATCTCTCCCCAGATACGCAGTATTTT. Its translation is CASSLYLSPDTQYF.

The J gene is TRBJ1-4, the V gene TRBV7-9; TRBD1 is a possible D gene (5 bases). The CDR3 consists of 15 residues. Trimming left V 5 bases short and J 7 bases short, with 17 bases between. From germline, CDR1 is SEHNR and CDR2 FQNEAQ (reference sequence). This CDR3 reads CASSPSRRASEKLFF. The CDR3 coding sequence is TGTGCCAGCAGCCCCTCACGCAGGGCAAGTGAAAAACTGTTTTTT.

V usage is TRBV10-3 and J usage is TRBJ2-6; D is ambiguous. V lost 0 bases and J lost 1, with 4 bases in between. Germline V gene lookup returns CDR1 ENHRY and CDR2 SYGVKD. The CDR3 extends over 15 amino acids. DNA of the CDR3: TGTGCCATCAGTGAGTCTACATCTGGGGCCAACGTCCTGACTTTC. Its translation: CAISESTSGANVLTF.

The chain couples TRBV2 to TRBJ2-3; 7 positions agree with TRBD2. The germline V gene encodes CDR1 SNHLY and CDR2 FYNNEI. The CDR3 covers 14 residues. Losses at the gene ends were 8 bases for V and 5 bases for J; bases not matched to a gene: 10. The CDR3 spells CASGGGRGRDTQYF. The CDR3 coding sequence is TGTGCCAGCGGGGGGGGACGGGGGAGAGATACGCAGTATTTT.

This clone showed up just once. V and J are TRBV4-1 and TRBJ2-7, with TRBD1 identical over 9 bases. The CDR3 length is 18 residues. Germline V gives CDR1 MGHRA, CDR2 YSYEKL. After removal of 1 base from V and 4 bases from J, the junction contained 14 bases not matched to a gene. CDR3 nucleotides: TGCGCCAGCAGCCAAGTTGGGAGGGGGGGACAGGGTGGGTACGAGCAGTACTTC. This sequence encodes CASSQVGRGGQGGYEQYF.

V gene TRBV5-6 combines with J gene TRBJ2-3, with 11 bases fitting TRBD2. V gave up 1 base and J gave up 2 bases; unmatched junction bases: 6. There are 17 residues in the CDR3. Per germline, CDR1 SGHDT and CDR2 YYEEEE. The CDR3 DNA is TGTGCCAGCAGCTTGCGAACTAGCGGGGGTTTCACAGATACGCAGTATTTT. Its protein is CASSLRTSGGFTDTQYF.

The V gene is TRBV6-1, the J gene TRBJ1-2; 11 nucleotides agree with TRBD1. Germline loops: CDR1 MNHNS, CDR2 SASEGT. The CDR3 length is 15 residues. V was clipped by 4 bases and J by 5 bases; unmatched bases: 6. The CDR3 DNA is TGTGCCAGCAGTGCCTACCGGGACAGGGGGTATGGCTACACCTTC. Its protein is CASSAYRDRGYGYTF.

The chain has TRBV4-1 and TRBJ1-4, with unresolved D. The V end lost 0 bases, the J end lost 8 bases, and 13 bases lay between the germline ends. This CDR3 comprises 15 residues. The V gene's germline CDR1 is MGHRA and CDR2 YSYEKL. The CDR3 DNA reads TGCGCCAGCAGCCAAGAAGGGAGCCTTACAGAAAAACTGTTTTTT. Its protein is CASSQEGSLTEKLFF.

The chain carries TRBV30 and TRBJ1-1; D is perhaps TRBD1 (5 bases). The CDR3 is made up of 17 amino acids. Trimming took 0 bases from V and 0 from J, leaving 17 bases between them. Germline CDR1 GTSNPN, CDR2 SVGIG (reference sequence). CDR3: CAWSVFGHPILNTEAFF. The CDR3 DNA sequence: TGTGCCTGGAGTGTATTTGGACACCCGATCTTGAACACTGAAGCTTTCTTT. Variable domain in full (rest from reference TRBV30 and TRBJ1-1): SQTIHQWPATLVQPVGSPLSLECTVEGTSNPNLYWYRQAAGRGLQLLFYSVGIGQISSEVPQNLSASRPQDRQFILSSKKLLLSDSGFYLCAWSVFGHPILNTEAFFGQGTRLTVV.

The chain joins TRBV25-1 to TRBJ1-6; possible D gene TRBD1, 5 bases. This CDR3 is 14 amino acids long. The V end was cut by 3 bases, the J end by 6 bases, with 9 bases between. Looked up from germline, CDR1 is MGHDK and CDR2 is SYGVNS. The CDR3 nucleotides read TGTGCCAGCAGTGAGTTAGACAGTAATTCACCCCTCCACTTT. The encoded protein is CASSELDSNSPLHF.

V usage is TRBV27 and J usage is TRBJ2-1, with 7 nucleotides matching TRBD2. This CDR3 is built from 17 residues. V gave up 4 bases and J gave up 4 bases; unmatched junction bases: 13. Germline CDR1 MNHEY, CDR2 SMNVEV (reference sequence). The CDR3 reads CASSSTGGSLLYNEQFF. The CDR3 nucleotides are TGTGCCAGCAGTTCCACTGGCGGGAGTTTACTGTACAATGAGCAGTTCTTC.

The chain links TRBV6-6 to TRBJ2-7, with TRBD1 identical over 12 bases. The CDR3 has 15 amino acids. Germline CDR1 and CDR2: MNHNY and SVGAGI (reference sequence). V shed 2 bases, J shed 5 bases, and the junction held 4 bases outside the gene matches. CDR3 region: CASSYDGTGGNEQYF. CDR3 bases: TGTGCCAGCAGTTACGATGGGACAGGGGGCAACGAGCAGTACTTC.

V gene TRBV7-9 combines with J gene TRBJ1-4; D possibly corresponds to TRBD1 (6 bases). This CDR3 region has 14 residues. V was trimmed by 1 base and J by 6 bases, leaving 9 bases between them. CDR1 and CDR2 from the germline V gene are SEHNR and FQNEAQ (reference sequence). The CDR3 region has the DNA TGTGCCAGCAGCTTAGGGACAGCGGATGAAAAACTGTTTTTT. Translation: CASSLGTADEKLFF.

CDR3 sequence (DNA): TGTGCCAGCAGTAGGGACAATAACTATGGCTACACCTTC. Translation: CASSRDNNYGYTF. The rearrangement links TRBV9 to TRBJ1-2; D perhaps matches TRBD1 (6 bases). In germline, CDR1 is SGDLS, CDR2 YYNGEE. This CDR3 spans 13 amino acids. The V end was cut by 5 bases, the J end by 1 base, with 9 bases between.

This chain links TRBV9 with TRBJ2-3, with D uncertain. CDR3 length: 15 amino acids. CDR1 and CDR2 (germline): SGDLS, YYNGEE. Trimming left V 0 bases short and J 2 bases short, with 10 bases between. This CDR3 is CASSVAERFTDTQYF. The CDR3 nucleotides read TGTGCCAGCAGCGTAGCAGAGAGGTTCACAGATACGCAGTATTTT.

The genes are TRBV9 and TRBJ1-4; D is undetermined. CDR3 length: 15 amino acids. The germline V and J ends were trimmed by 0 bases and 0 bases, with 6 bases remaining between them. CDR1 and CDR2 (germline): SGDLS, YYNGEE. The CDR3 sequence: CASSVGTTTNEKLFF. The CDR3 DNA reads TGTGCCAGCAGCGTAGGAACAACAACTAATGAAAAACTGTTTTTT.

The chain links TRBV5-5 to TRBJ2-7; 12 nucleotides match TRBD2. Germline values: CDR1 SGHKS, CDR2 YYEKEE (reference sequence). V was pared by 2 bases and J by 4 bases, with 4 bases of the junction left unmatched. This CDR3 comprises 15 residues. Written as DNA, the CDR3 is TGTGCCAGCAGCTTAGGGACTAGCGGGCGTTACGAGCAGTACTTC. Residues: CASSLGTSGRYEQYF.